Listed below are T cell receptor beta chains from one sample, sequenced in a study of blood T cell repertoires in COVID-19. Clones were sequenced by immunoSEQ multiplex PCR, and TCRdb holds only the in-frame ones, with some missing. The profile shows about 74,000 clones, just over 90% of them singletons. Sample: peripheral blood. These receptors were taken from a man in his fifties with COVID-19, enrolled during active disease. Each CDR3 is given with its conserved first and last residue.

J: TRBJ2-1; V: TRBV6-2/TRBV6-3; CDR3: CASSYSGTSGGNYYNEQFF
J: TRBJ1-3; V: TRBV2; CDR3: CASSVGGGVNTIYF
J: TRBJ1-1; V: TRBV14; CDR3: CASSRLGGRTEAFF
J: TRBJ1-5; V: TRBV6-1; CDR3: CASTGGQGNQPQHF
J: TRBJ2-5; V: TRBV9; CDR3: CASSPGPGGTQYF
J: TRBJ1-1; V: TRBV10-3; CDR3: CATLQGGITEAFF
J: TRBJ2-5; V: TRBV6-1; CDR3: CASSEGPGETQYF
J: TRBJ2-1; V: TRBV6-5; CDR3: CASSPLREPSNEQFF
J: TRBJ1-3; V: TRBV9; CDR3: CASSVDYGGNTIYF
J: TRBJ2-6; V: TRBV19; CDR3: CASSWTAGAGANVLTF
J: TRBJ2-1; V: TRBV9; CDR3: CASSVSLGGNNEQFF
J: TRBJ2-1; V: TRBV18; CDR3: CASSPSGRRSYNEQFF
J: TRBJ2-1; V: TRBV10-2; CDR3: CATFESAGRNNEQFF
J: TRBJ2-1; V: TRBV7-2; CDR3: CASSSGQDSYNEQFF
J: TRBJ1-5; V: TRBV6-2/TRBV6-3; CDR3: CASSPPRVYTPQHF
J: TRBJ2-2; V: TRBV6-6; CDR3: CASSGVIAGELFF
J: TRBJ2-3; V: TRBV5-1; CDR3: CASSLSEADTQYF
J: TRBJ2-5; V: TRBV29-1; CDR3: CSVPQGRETQYF
J: TRBJ2-2; V: TRBV6-5; CDR3: CASSSQGGVNTGELFF
J: TRBJ1-1; V: TRBV4-2; CDR3: CASSQDRDYTEAFF
J: TRBJ1-1; V: TRBV13; CDR3: CASSRGGLNTEAFF
J: TRBJ2-1; V: TRBV10-3; CDR3: CAIRPRLAGPYNEQFF
J: TRBJ2-5; V: TRBV19; CDR3: CASRSTDQETQYF
J: TRBJ2-1; V: TRBV7-2; CDR3: CASSLREYGSYNEQFF
J: TRBJ2-5; V: TRBV4-1; CDR3: CASSPAGGGQETQYF
J: TRBJ2-4; V: TRBV18; CDR3: CASSPEGTVKNIQYF
J: TRBJ2-5; V: TRBV7-9; CDR3: CASSLLSGIQETQYF
J: TRBJ1-5; V: TRBV3-1/TRBV3-2; CDR3: CASGGQGDQPQHF
J: TRBJ1-6; V: TRBV11-3; CDR3: CASSLVRTNHNSPLHF
J: TRBJ2-1; V: TRBV30; CDR3: CAWGQGRYEQFF
J: TRBJ1-5; V: TRBV29-1; CDR3: CSVPSGTGDQPQHF
J: TRBJ2-3; V: TRBV6-2/TRBV6-3; CDR3: CASSPAGGLADTQYF
J: TRBJ2-5; V: TRBV5-3; CDR3: CARSFPWQQETQYF
J: TRBJ1-5; V: TRBV28; CDR3: CASSRQGWDSNQPQHF
J: TRBJ1-1; V: TRBV4-2; CDR3: CASSLVINTEAFF
J: TRBJ2-5; V: TRBV30; CDR3: CAWSPQGGRSQETQYF
J: TRBJ2-2; V: TRBV7-9; CDR3: CASKLGPGELFF
J: TRBJ2-3; V: TRBV19; CDR3: CASSSRGGDTQYF
J: TRBJ2-3; V: TRBV28; CDR3: CASVSHSGLAGGADTQYF
J: TRBJ2-5; V: TRBV7-7; CDR3: CASSSQTGGQETQYF
J: TRBJ1-1; V: TRBV18; CDR3: CASSPEGMNTEAFF
J: TRBJ2-5; V: TRBV2; CDR3: CAGTSAETQYF
J: TRBJ2-6; V: TRBV11-2; CDR3: CASWSGVSGANVLTF
J: TRBJ2-5; V: TRBV29-1; CDR3: CSVEDGGDGGGGFETQYF
J: TRBJ1-4; V: TRBV2; CDR3: CASSEATGGLNEKLFF
J: TRBJ2-2; V: TRBV7-2; CDR3: CASGQVPRELFF
J: TRBJ2-1; V: TRBV2; CDR3: CASSASGRAKNEQFF
J: TRBJ2-7; V: TRBV29-1; CDR3: CSVETTGVGNEQYF
J: TRBJ1-1; V: TRBV11-2; CDR3: CASSLERGETTEAFF
J: TRBJ1-6; V: TRBV6-5; CDR3: CASSYLTGQASPLHF
J: TRBJ2-3; V: TRBV6-6; CDR3: CASSYSMFTQYF
J: TRBJ1-2; V: TRBV28; CDR3: CASSWTGANYGYTF
J: TRBJ1-2; V: TRBV28; CDR3: CASSFRGYGYTF
J: TRBJ1-4; V: TRBV21-1; CDR3: CASLPGGFSDEKLFF
J: TRBJ1-2; V: TRBV30; CDR3: CAWSADSNHGYTF